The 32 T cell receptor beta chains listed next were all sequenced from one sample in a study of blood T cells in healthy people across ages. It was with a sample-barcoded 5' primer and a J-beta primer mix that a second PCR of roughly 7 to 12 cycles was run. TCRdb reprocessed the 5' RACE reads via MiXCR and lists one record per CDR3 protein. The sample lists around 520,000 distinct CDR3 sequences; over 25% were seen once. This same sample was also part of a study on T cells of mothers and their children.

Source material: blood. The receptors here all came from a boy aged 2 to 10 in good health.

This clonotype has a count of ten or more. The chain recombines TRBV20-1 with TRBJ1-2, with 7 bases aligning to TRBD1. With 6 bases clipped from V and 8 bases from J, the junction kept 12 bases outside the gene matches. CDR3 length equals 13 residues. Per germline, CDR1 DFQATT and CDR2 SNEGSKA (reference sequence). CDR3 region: CSAATGLAYGYTF. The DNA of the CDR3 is TGCAGTGCCGCGACAGGGTTGGCTTACGGCTACACCTTC.

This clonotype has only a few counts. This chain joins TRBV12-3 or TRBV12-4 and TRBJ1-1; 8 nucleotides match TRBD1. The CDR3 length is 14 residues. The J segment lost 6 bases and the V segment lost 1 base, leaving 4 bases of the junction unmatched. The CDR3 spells CASSLGTGTAEAFF. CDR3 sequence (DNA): TGTGCCAGCAGTTTAGGGACAGGGACCGCTGAAGCTTTCTTT.

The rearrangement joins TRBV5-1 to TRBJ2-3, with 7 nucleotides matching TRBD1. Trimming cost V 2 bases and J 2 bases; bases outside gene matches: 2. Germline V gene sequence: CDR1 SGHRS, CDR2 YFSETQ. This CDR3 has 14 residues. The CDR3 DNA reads TGCGCCAGCAGCTTAGGGGGCCACACAGATACGCAGTATTTT. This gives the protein CASSLGGHTDTQYF.

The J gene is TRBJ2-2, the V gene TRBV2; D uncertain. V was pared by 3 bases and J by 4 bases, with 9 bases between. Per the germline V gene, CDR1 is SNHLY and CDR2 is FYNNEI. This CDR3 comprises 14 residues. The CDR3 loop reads CASSDANPTGELFF. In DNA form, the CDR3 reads TGTGCCAGCAGTGACGCAAACCCCACCGGGGAGCTGTTTTTT.

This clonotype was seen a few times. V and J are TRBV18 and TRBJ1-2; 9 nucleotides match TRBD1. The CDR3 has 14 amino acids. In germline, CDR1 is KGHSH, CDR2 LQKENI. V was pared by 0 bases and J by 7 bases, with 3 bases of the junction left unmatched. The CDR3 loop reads CASSPPDRGGGYTF. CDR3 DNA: TGTGCCAGCTCACCACCGGACAGGGGAGGTGGCTACACCTTC.

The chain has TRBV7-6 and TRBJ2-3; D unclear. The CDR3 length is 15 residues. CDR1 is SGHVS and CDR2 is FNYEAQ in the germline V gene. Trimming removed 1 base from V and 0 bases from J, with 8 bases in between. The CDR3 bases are TGTGCCAGCAGCTTAGGCAGGAAAAGCACAGATACGCAGTATTTT. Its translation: CASSLGRKSTDTQYF.

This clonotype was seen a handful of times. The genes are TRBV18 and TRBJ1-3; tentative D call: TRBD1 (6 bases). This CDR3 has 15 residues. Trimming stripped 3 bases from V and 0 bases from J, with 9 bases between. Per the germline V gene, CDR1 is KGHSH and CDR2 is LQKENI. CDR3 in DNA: TGTGCCAGCTCACCTACAGGGAGCTCTGGAAACACCATATATTTT. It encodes CASSPTGSSGNTIYF.

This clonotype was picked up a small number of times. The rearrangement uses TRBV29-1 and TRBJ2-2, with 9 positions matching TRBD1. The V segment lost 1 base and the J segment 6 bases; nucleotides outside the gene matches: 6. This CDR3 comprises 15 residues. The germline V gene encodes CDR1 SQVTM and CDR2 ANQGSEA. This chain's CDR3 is CSVEGTGVLAGELFF. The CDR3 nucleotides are TGCAGCGTTGAAGGGACAGGGGTGCTTGCCGGGGAGCTGTTTTTT.

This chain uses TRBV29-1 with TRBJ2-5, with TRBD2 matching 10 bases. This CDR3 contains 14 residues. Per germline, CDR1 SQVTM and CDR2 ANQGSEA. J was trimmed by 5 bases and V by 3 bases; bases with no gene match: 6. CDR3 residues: CSVDASGRRETQYF. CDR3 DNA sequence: TGCAGCGTTGACGCTAGCGGGAGAAGGGAGACCCAGTACTTC.

CDR3 amino acids: CASSRRDSFYEQYF. The DNA of the CDR3 is TGTGCCAGCAGCCGACGGGACAGCTTCTACGAGCAGTACTTC. This rearrangement joins TRBV7-8 to TRBJ2-7; 7 bases align to TRBD1. The junction had 7 bases not matched to a gene; V was cut back by 5 bases and J by 3 bases. Germline CDR1 and CDR2: SGHVS and FQNEAQ. The CDR3 loop spans 14 amino acids.

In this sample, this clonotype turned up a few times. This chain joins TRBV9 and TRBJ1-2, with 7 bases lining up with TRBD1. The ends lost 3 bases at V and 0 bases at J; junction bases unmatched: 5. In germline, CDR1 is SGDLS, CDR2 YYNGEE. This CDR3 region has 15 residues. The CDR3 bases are TGTGCCAGCAGCGAACAGGGGTCGGCTAACTATGGCTACACCTTC. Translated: CASSEQGSANYGYTF.

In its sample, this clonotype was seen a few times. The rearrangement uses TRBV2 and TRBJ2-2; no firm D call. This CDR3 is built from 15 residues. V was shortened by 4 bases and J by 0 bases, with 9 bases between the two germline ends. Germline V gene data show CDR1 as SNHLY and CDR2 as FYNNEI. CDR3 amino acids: CASSGESANTGELFF. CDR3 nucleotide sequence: TGTGCCAGCAGTGGCGAGAGCGCGAACACCGGGGAGCTGTTTTTT.

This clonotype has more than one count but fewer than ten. CDR3 in DNA: TGTGCCAGCAGCCTTAGCGGGGGAATTAATACGCAGTATTTT. Residues: CASSLSGGINTQYF. The chain recombines TRBV3-1 with TRBJ2-3; 9 bases are a match to TRBD2. Trimming took 4 bases from V and 7 from J; bases not matched to a gene: 6. CDR3 size: 14 residues. Germline CDR1 reads LGHDT; CDR2 reads YNNKEL (reference sequence).

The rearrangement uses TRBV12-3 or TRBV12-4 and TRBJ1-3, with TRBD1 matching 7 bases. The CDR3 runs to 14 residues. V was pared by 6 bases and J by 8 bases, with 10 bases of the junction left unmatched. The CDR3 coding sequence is TGTGCCAGCAGCATCTCCAGGGGGTGGGACACCATATATTTT. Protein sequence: CASSISRGWDTIYF.

In nucleotides, the CDR3 is TGTGCCAGCAGCTTATTTTGGAAACCTAGCACAGATACGCAGTATTTT. Its translation: CASSLFWKPSTDTQYF. The chain carries TRBV7-2 and TRBJ2-3, with D unclear. Germline CDR1 is SGHTA and CDR2 is FQGNSA. Trimming took off 2 bases at V and 0 bases at J, with 12 bases between the two ends. The CDR3 runs 16 residues.

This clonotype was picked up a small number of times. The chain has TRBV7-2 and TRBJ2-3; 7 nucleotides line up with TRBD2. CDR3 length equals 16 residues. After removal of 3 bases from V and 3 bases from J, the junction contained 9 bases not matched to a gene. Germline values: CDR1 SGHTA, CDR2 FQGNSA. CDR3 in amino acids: CASSFRAGRGTDTQYF. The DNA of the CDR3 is TGTGCCAGCAGCTTCCGAGCGGGAAGAGGTACAGATACGCAGTATTTT.

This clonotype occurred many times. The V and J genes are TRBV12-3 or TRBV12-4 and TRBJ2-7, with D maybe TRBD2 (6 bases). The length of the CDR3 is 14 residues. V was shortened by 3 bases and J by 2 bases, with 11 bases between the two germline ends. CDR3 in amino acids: CASSFQGGTYEQYF. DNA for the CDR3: TGTGCCAGCAGTTTCCAAGGCGGGACCTACGAGCAGTACTTC.

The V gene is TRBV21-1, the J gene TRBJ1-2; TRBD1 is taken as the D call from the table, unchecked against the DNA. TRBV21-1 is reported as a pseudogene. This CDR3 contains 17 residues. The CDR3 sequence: CASSKVRLQGLGYGYTF. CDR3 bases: TGTGCCAGCAGCAAAGTGCGTCTACAGGGGTTAGGCTATGGCTACACCTTC.

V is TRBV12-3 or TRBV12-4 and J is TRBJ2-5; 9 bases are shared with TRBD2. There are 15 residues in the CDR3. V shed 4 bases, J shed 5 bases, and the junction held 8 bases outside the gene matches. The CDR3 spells CASSSRGLARETQYF. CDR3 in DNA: TGTGCCAGCAGTTCCCGGGGACTAGCCCGTGAGACCCAGTACTTC.

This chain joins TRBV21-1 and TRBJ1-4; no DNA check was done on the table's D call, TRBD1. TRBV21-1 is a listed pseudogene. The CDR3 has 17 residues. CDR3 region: CASSKAFGLTGPEKLFF. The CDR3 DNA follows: TGTGCCAGCAGCAAAGCATTCGGTTTGACAGGCCCTGAAAAACTGTTTTTT.

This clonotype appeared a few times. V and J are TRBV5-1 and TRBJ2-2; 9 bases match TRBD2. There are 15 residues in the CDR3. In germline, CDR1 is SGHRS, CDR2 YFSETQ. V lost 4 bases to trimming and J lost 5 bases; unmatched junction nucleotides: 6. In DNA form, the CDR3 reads TGCGCCAGCAGCCTATCTAGCGGGATTACCGGGGAGCTGTTTTTT. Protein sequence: CASSLSSGITGELFF.

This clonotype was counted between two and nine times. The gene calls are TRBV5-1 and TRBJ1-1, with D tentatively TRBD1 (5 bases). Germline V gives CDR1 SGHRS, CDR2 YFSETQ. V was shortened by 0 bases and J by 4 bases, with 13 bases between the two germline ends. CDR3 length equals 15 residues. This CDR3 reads CASSLGLGGGTEAFF. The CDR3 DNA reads TGCGCCAGCAGCTTGGGCCTCGGGGGGGGCACTGAAGCTTTCTTT.

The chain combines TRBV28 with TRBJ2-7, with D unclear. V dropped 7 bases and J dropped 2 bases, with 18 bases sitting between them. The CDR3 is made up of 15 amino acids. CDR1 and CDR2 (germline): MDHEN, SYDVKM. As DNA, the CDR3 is TGTGCCAGCATCGCCCCAGCGAGTCCGACCTACGAGCAGTACTTC. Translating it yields CASIAPASPTYEQYF.

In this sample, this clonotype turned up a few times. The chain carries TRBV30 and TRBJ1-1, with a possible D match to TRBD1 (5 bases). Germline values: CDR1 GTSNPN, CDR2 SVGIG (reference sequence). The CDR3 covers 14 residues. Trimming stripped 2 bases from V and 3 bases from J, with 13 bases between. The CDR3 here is CAWSRLTGDTEAFF. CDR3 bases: TGTGCCTGGAGTCGGCTGACGGGGGACACTGAAGCTTTCTTT.

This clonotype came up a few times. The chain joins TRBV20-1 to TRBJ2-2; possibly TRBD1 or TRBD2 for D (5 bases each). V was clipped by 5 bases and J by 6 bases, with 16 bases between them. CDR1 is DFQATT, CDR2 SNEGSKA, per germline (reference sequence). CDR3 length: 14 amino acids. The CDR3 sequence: CSALQTRGAGELFF. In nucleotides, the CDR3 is TGCAGTGCTCTCCAGACCCGGGGCGCCGGGGAGCTGTTTTTT.

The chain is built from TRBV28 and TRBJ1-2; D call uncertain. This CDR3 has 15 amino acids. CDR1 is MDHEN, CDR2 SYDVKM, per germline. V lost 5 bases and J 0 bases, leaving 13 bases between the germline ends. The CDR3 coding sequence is TGTGCCAGCAGTCTGACGCACAGAGCTAACTATGGCTACACCTTC. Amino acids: CASSLTHRANYGYTF.

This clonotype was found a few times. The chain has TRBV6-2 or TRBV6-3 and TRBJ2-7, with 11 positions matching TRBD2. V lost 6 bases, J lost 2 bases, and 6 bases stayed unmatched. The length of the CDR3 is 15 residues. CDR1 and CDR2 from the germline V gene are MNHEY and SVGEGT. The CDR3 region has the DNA TGTGCCAGCAGGGGGGGACTAGCGGACCCCTACGAGCAGTACTTC. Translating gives CASRGGLADPYEQYF.

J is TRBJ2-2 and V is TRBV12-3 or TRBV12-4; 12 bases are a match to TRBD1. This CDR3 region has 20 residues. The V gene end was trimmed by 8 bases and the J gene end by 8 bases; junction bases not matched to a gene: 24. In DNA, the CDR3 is TGTGCCAGCGCCAACCGGGACAGGGGGCTTTTCGCGGGACTCAGGGGGGAGCTGTTTTTT. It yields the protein CASANRDRGLFAGLRGELFF.

CDR3 sequence reads: CASSFQGQVKNEQFF. The DNA of the CDR3 is TGTGCCAGCAGCTTTCAAGGACAGGTAAAAAATGAGCAGTTCTTC. The V and J genes are TRBV7-2 and TRBJ2-1; 7 bases are a match to TRBD1. The J segment lost 7 bases and the V segment lost 3 bases, leaving 9 bases of the junction unmatched. Per the germline V gene, CDR1 is SGHTA and CDR2 is FQGNSA. The CDR3 spans 15 residues.

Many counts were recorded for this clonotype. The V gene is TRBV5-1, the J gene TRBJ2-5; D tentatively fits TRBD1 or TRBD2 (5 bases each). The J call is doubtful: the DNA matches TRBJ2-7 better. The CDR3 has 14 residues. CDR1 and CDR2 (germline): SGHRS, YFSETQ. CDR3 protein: CASSLGGFSYEQYF. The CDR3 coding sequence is TGCGCCAGCAGCTTGGGGGGGTTTTCCTACGAGCAGTACTTC.

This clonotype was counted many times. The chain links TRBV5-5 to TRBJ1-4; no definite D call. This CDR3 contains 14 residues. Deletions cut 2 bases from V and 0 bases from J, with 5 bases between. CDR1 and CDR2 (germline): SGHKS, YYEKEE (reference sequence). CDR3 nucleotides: TGTGCCAGCAGCTTAGACGCAACTAATGAAAAACTGTTTTTT. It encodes CASSLDATNEKLFF.

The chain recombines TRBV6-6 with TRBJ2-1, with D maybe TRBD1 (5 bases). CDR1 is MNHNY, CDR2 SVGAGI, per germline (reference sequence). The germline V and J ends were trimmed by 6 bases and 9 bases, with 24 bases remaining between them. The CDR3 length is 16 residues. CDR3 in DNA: TGTGCCAGCAGCTCACTGGTCGGTGCAGCAAGGGGTGAGCAGTTCTTC. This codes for CASSSLVGAARGEQFF.